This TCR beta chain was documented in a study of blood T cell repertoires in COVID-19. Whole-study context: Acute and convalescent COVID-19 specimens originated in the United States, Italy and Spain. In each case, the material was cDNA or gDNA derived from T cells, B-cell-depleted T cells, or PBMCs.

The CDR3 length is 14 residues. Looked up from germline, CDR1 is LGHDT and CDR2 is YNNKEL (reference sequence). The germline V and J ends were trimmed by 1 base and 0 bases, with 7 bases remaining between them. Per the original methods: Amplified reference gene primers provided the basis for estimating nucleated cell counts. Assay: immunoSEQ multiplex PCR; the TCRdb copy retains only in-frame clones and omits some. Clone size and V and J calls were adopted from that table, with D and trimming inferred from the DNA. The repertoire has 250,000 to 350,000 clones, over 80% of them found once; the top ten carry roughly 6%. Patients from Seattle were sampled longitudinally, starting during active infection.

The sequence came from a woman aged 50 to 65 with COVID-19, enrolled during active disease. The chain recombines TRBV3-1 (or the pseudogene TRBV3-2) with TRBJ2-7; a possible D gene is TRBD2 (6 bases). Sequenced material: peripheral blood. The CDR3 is CASSQAGSSYEQYF. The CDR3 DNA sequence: TGTGCCAGCAGCCAAGCCGGGAGCTCCTACGAGCAGTACTTC.